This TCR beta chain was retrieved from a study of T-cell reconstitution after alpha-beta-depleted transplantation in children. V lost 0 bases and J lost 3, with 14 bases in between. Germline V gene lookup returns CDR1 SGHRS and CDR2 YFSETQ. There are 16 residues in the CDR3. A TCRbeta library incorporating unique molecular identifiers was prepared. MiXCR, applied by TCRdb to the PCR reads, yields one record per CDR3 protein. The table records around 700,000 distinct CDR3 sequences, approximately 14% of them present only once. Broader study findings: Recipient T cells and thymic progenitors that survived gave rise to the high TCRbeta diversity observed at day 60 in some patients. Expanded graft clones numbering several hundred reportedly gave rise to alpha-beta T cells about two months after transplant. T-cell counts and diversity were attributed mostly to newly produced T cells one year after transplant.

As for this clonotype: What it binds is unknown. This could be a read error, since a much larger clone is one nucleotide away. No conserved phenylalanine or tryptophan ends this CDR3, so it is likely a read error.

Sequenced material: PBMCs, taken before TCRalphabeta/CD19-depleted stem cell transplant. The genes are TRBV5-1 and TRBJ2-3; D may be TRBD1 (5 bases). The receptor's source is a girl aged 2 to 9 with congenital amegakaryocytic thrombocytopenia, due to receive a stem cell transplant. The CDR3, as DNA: TGCGCCAGCAGCTTGGCCGCAGGGCGGCTTACAGATACGCAGTATTCT. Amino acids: CASSLAAGRLTDTQYS.